Following are 28 T cell receptor beta chains from one sample sequenced in a study of OX40 agonist ivuxolimab in advanced cancers. The table came from immunoSEQ multiplex PCR; TCRdb's copy has only in-frame clones and leaves some out. In the table there are roughly 90,000 clones, about 90% of which are singletons. The sequencing used CD4+ or CD8+ T cells sorted from blood, collected in a trial of the OX40 agonist ivuxolimab. These receptors were collected from an adult with an advanced solid tumor such as melanoma, head and neck, liver or kidney cancer.

This rearrangement joins TRBV5-6 to TRBJ2-3, with 11 bases identical to TRBD2. Germline trimming cut 4 bases from V and 3 bases from J; bases unmatched to any gene: 10. Germline V lookup: CDR1 SGHDT, CDR2 YYEEEE. The CDR3 sequence is 17 residues long. In nucleotides, the CDR3 is TGTGCCAGCAGCCTCCCGGTAGCGGGAGGGAAGACAGATACGCAGTATTTT. This encodes CASSLPVAGGKTDTQYF.

The genes are TRBV27 and TRBJ2-3, with D perhaps matching TRBD1 (7 bases). The CDR3 contains 15 residues. V was trimmed by 6 bases and J by 2 bases, leaving 15 bases between them. From germline, CDR1 is MNHEY and CDR2 SMNVEV (reference sequence). The CDR3 DNA is TGTGCCAGCAGGGAGGGACAGAGGATCACAGATACGCAGTATTTT. This encodes CASREGQRITDTQYF.

CDR3 sequence: CASSLVHGETQYF. The CDR3 DNA sequence: TGTGCCAGCAGCTTAGTTCACGGAGAGACCCAGTACTTC. The chain recombines TRBV11-2 with TRBJ2-5; no clear D gene. Deletions cut 1 base from V and 4 bases from J, with 7 bases between. This CDR3 spans 13 amino acids. In germline, CDR1 is SGHAT, CDR2 FQNNGV.

This rearrangement joins TRBV6-6 to TRBJ2-5; TRBD2 is a possible D gene (6 bases). The CDR3 covers 12 residues. Germline CDR1 is MNHNY and CDR2 is SVGAGI (reference sequence). The V gene lost 6 bases and the J gene lost 5 bases, with 10 bases spanning the gap. The chain's CDR3 is CASSRAGETQYF. CDR3 sequence (DNA): TGTGCCAGCAGCCGGGCGGGGGAGACCCAGTACTTC.

V is TRBV15 and J is TRBJ1-5, with TRBD1 as a possible D gene (5 bases). The CDR3 is 21 residues long. V was cut by 0 bases and J by 2 bases, with 26 bases left in between. CDR1 and CDR2 from the germline V gene are LNHNV and YYDKDF (reference sequence). The CDR3: CATSRDRFVTGGHWGNQPQHF. In nucleotides, the CDR3 is TGTGCCACCAGCAGAGATCGGTTCGTGACGGGGGGTCATTGGGGCAATCAGCCCCAGCATTTT.

V usage is TRBV25-1 and J usage is TRBJ1-2; unclear D gene. From germline, CDR1 is MGHDK and CDR2 SYGVNS. The CDR3 has 11 residues. V was pared by 4 bases and J by 6 bases, with 6 bases between. CDR3 DNA sequence: TGTGCCAGCAGTGTCGATAATGGCTACACCTTC. It yields the protein CASSVDNGYTF.

The gene calls are TRBV5-1 and TRBJ2-1; 8 positions match TRBD2. The CDR3 has 16 residues. Germline V lookup: CDR1 SGHRS, CDR2 YFSETQ. Trimming cost V 4 bases and J 7 bases; bases outside gene matches: 13. This chain's CDR3 is CASSAKGLVGNNEQFF. The CDR3 nucleotides read TGCGCCAGCAGCGCAAAGGGACTAGTCGGGAATAATGAGCAGTTCTTC.

V usage is TRBV21-1 and J usage is TRBJ1-5; TRBD1 is the table's D call and was not checked against the DNA. TRBV21-1 is assigned pseudogene status. There are 19 residues in the CDR3. The CDR3 region has the DNA TGTGCCAGCAGCAACAGCAACCCCCAGGGACAGGGGGCGCGTCAGCCCCAGCATTTT. Amino acid sequence: CASSNSNPQGQGARQPQHF.

The J gene is TRBJ1-2, the V gene TRBV11-2, with D possibly matching TRBD1 (6 bases). Trimming cost V 2 bases and J 2 bases, with 15 bases left between them. Germline CDR1 reads SGHAT; CDR2 reads FQNNGV. The CDR3 contains 16 residues. The CDR3 sequence is CASSLYRPGANYGYTF. The CDR3 nucleotides are TGTGCCAGCAGCTTATATCGGCCAGGGGCCAACTATGGCTACACCTTC.

The chain uses TRBV19 and TRBJ1-2; D might be TRBD1 (6 bases). V was cut by 7 bases and J by 3 bases, with 18 bases left in between. This CDR3 is built from 15 residues. In germline, CDR1 is LNHDA, CDR2 SQIVND (reference sequence). In DNA form, the CDR3 reads TGTGCCAGTATAGACCCCGGGGGCGTTTACTATGGCTACACCTTC. Its translation: CASIDPGGVYYGYTF.

The chain recombines TRBV28 with TRBJ1-1; D gene ambiguous. This CDR3 comprises 15 residues. The V end lost 6 bases, the J end lost 0 bases, and 14 bases lay between the germline ends. CDR1 and CDR2 from the germline V gene are MDHEN and SYDVKM. CDR3 DNA sequence: TGTGCCAGCAGCCATAGAGACGGCCTGAACACTGAAGCTTTCTTT. It encodes CASSHRDGLNTEAFF.

The chain has TRBV9 and TRBJ2-7; 10 nucleotides align to TRBD2. Germline trimming cut 2 bases from V and 6 bases from J; bases unmatched to any gene: 2. The length of the CDR3 is 13 residues. CDR1 is SGDLS and CDR2 is YYNGEE in the germline V gene. In nucleotides, the CDR3 is TGTGCCAGCAGCGTTAGACTAGCGGGCGAGCAGTACTTC. Protein: CASSVRLAGEQYF.

The gene calls are TRBV7-9 and TRBJ2-3, with D possibly TRBD2 on 5 matching bases. CDR3 length: 13 amino acids. The V end lost 5 bases, the J end lost 3 bases, and 9 bases lay between the germline ends. The V gene's germline CDR1 is SEHNR and CDR2 FQNEAQ (reference sequence). This CDR3 reads CASSRPGTDTQYF. As DNA, the CDR3 is TGTGCCAGCAGCAGACCGGGGACAGATACGCAGTATTTT.

The chain is built from TRBV7-2 and TRBJ1-2, with D possibly TRBD1 on 5 matching bases. Trimming cost V 1 base and J 8 bases, with 20 bases left between them. The germline CDR1 and CDR2 sequences are SGHTA and FQGNSA. The CDR3 totals 16 residues. The CDR3 DNA is TGTGCCAGCAGCTTAGGGGGAGGTGCCGGGGCAAGGGGCTACACCTTC. This gives the protein CASSLGGGAGARGYTF.

The chain combines TRBV21-1 with TRBJ2-7; the table assigns TRBD1, which was not confirmed against the DNA. TRBV21-1 corresponds to a pseudogene. The CDR3 runs 15 residues. The CDR3: CASSKVNTSLYEQYF. The CDR3 DNA is TGTGCCAGCAGCAAAGTTAACACCAGTCTTTACGAGCAGTACTTC.

CDR3 bases: TGTGCCAGCAGTACCCTAGCGGGAGCCTACAATGAGCAGTTCTTC. It translates to CASSTLAGAYNEQFF. The chain links TRBV6-5 to TRBJ2-1, with 10 positions matching TRBD2. There are 15 residues in the CDR3. Germline trimming cut 5 bases from V and 2 bases from J; bases unmatched to any gene: 3. CDR1 is MNHEY and CDR2 is SVGAGI in the germline V gene.

The chain couples TRBV27 to TRBJ2-1, with D perhaps matching TRBD1 (5 bases). This CDR3 has 15 residues. The V end lost 0 bases, the J end lost 4 bases, and 10 bases lay between the germline ends. Germline CDR1 reads MNHEY; CDR2 reads SMNVEV (reference sequence). CDR3 nucleotide sequence: TGTGCCAGCAGTTTATCGGTTACAGGTTACAATGAGCAGTTCTTC. It yields the protein CASSLSVTGYNEQFF.

CDR3 sequence: CASSQSGANLGTLTEAFF. The CDR3 region has the DNA TGTGCCAGCAGTCAATCCGGGGCTAACCTTGGGACACTTACTGAAGCTTTCTTT. The rearrangement links TRBV27 to TRBJ1-1; the D gene is possibly TRBD1 (6 bases). V was cut by 5 bases and J by 5 bases, with 27 bases left in between. CDR1 and CDR2 (germline): MNHEY, SMNVEV (reference sequence). This CDR3 is built from 18 residues.

This chain uses TRBV19 with TRBJ1-1; 9 nucleotides line up with TRBD1. V lost 6 bases, J lost 1 base, and 9 bases stayed unmatched. Germline CDR1 and CDR2: LNHDA and SQIVND (reference sequence). The CDR3 covers 16 residues. CDR3 sequence reads: CASSHGQGNANTEAFF. The CDR3 DNA follows: TGTGCCAGTAGCCACGGACAGGGGAATGCGAACACTGAAGCTTTCTTT.

As to this clone: The same CDR3 can be traced to other DNA sequences in this sample. The chain recombines TRBV19 with TRBJ1-2, with no clear D. V dropped 3 bases and J dropped 2 bases, with 7 bases sitting between them. CDR1 and CDR2 from the germline V gene are LNHDA and SQIVND (reference sequence). This CDR3 is built from 13 residues. CDR3 sequence: CASSIPGNYGYTF. CDR3 DNA: TGTGCCAGTAGTATCCCCGGGAACTATGGCTACACCTTC.

The chain carries TRBV5-1 and TRBJ2-7; a possible D gene is TRBD2 (6 bases). This CDR3 has 15 residues. Trimming pared 4 bases from V and 0 bases from J, leaving 14 bases between. Germline assignment: CDR1 SGHRS and CDR2 YFSETQ. CDR3 loop: CASSRVTGDSYEQYF. In DNA, the CDR3 is TGCGCCAGCAGCCGTGTAACGGGAGACTCCTACGAGCAGTACTTC.

The chain uses TRBV19 and TRBJ1-1; D possibly corresponds to TRBD1 (5 bases). Germline V lookup: CDR1 LNHDA, CDR2 SQIVND (reference sequence). The CDR3 totals 14 residues. Trimming removed 1 base at V and 7 bases at J, with 13 bases between. The CDR3 nucleotides read TGTGCCAGTAGTATAGGATCGGGGGGGGATGAAGCTTTCTTT. This encodes CASSIGSGGDEAFF.

On this clone itself: Germline is not matched at one junction end, which may reflect a read error. The V gene is TRBV6-1, the J gene TRBJ2-7; TRBD2 aligns across 9 bases. This CDR3 comprises 13 residues. Looked up from germline, CDR1 is MNHNS and CDR2 is SASEGT. The CDR3 here is CASSELPLAGGLF. The CDR3 DNA is TGTGCCAGCAGTGAGCTCCCACTAGCGGGTGGGCTCTTC.

The chain couples TRBV6-5 to TRBJ2-7; 7 nucleotides agree with TRBD1. The CDR3 totals 14 residues. J lost 0 bases, V lost 5 bases, and 4 bases had no gene match. Germline CDR1 is MNHEY and CDR2 is SVGAGI. The chain's CDR3 is CASSHRGSSYEQYF. The DNA for the CDR3 is TGTGCCAGCAGTCACAGGGGTAGCTCCTACGAGCAGTACTTC.

The genes are TRBV4-2 and TRBJ1-3, with D unresolved. The CDR3 consists of 14 residues. Trimming left V 3 bases short and J 2 bases short, with 8 bases between. From germline, CDR1 is LGHNA and CDR2 YNFKEQ. CDR3 protein: CASSHEFAGNTIYF. For the CDR3, the DNA is TGTGCCAGCAGCCATGAATTCGCTGGAAACACCATATATTTT.

CDR3 loop: CASSPGTDWGDTQYF. CDR3 coding DNA: TGTGCCAGCAGCCCCGGGACTGACTGGGGAGATACGCAGTATTTT. This chain uses TRBV7-9 with TRBJ2-3, with a possible D match to TRBD2 (6 bases). The V gene's germline CDR1 is SEHNR and CDR2 FQNEAQ (reference sequence). The CDR3 is 15 residues long. The germline V and J ends were trimmed by 5 bases and 5 bases, with 17 bases remaining between them.

This clone was counted a single time. V is TRBV7-8 and J is TRBJ2-1; D might be TRBD2 (6 bases). Germline V lookup: CDR1 SGHVS, CDR2 FQNEAQ. The V gene lost 1 base and the J gene lost 2 bases, with 12 bases spanning the gap. This CDR3 has 16 residues. CDR3 residues: CASSLEVAATYNEQFF. In DNA form, the CDR3 reads TGTGCCAGCAGCTTAGAGGTAGCGGCTACCTACAATGAGCAGTTCTTC.

The chain uses TRBV7-9 and TRBJ2-4, with 10 bases identical to TRBD1. Germline V lookup: CDR1 SEHNR, CDR2 FQNEAQ (reference sequence). This CDR3 region has 15 residues. Trimming cost V 3 bases and J 6 bases; bases outside gene matches: 5. In DNA form, the CDR3 reads TGTGCCAGCAGCTTCGGACAGGGGGGAATAAACATTCAGTACTTC. Protein sequence: CASSFGQGGINIQYF. Together with reference TRBV7-9 and TRBJ2-4, the CDR3 gives the full variable domain: DTGVSQNPRHKITKRGQNVTFRCDPISEHNRLYWYRQTLGQGPEFLTYFQNEAQLEKSRLLSDRFSAERPKGSFSTLEIQRTEQGDSAMYLCASSFGQGGINIQYFGAGTRLSVL.